This T cell receptor (beta chain) is drawn from a study of tumor and adjacent non-tumor tissue in lung cancer. Looking at the study overall: The cohort had about twelve adenocarcinoma, 2 squamous cell and 1 small cell patients.

The library came from three nested PCR rounds adapted from ARM-PCR protocols. One entry per CDR3 protein results from TCRdb running MiXCR on the multiplex PCR reads. The sample lists some 200,000 distinct CDR3 sequences, over 55% occurring once. For this clonotype: The antigen is unknown. A single base separates this from a much larger clone, so it may be a read error.

Findings of the study overall: Patients with more diverse tumor TCRs had worse survival. In normal lung, the top 100 clones were significantly more dominant than in tumor.

RNA was extracted from bulk tissue without any cell sorting. Between August and November 2014, newly diagnosed, chemotherapy-naive lung cancer patients underwent thoracic surgery in China. V was shortened by 0 bases and J by 6 bases, with 18 bases between the two germline ends. Germline CDR1 MNHNY, CDR2 SVGAGI (reference sequence). The CDR3 is 17 amino acids. This sequence originates from a man between 60 and 75 years old with non-small cell lung cancer. The chain combines TRBV6-6 with TRBJ2-1; perhaps TRBD2 as D (7 bases). Sequencing was performed on lung tumor tissue. CDR3 in amino acids: CASSYSVGGGLFNEQFF. In nucleotides, the CDR3 is TGTGCCAGCAGTTACTCGGTAGGGGGAGGGCTCTTCAATGAGCAGTTCTTC.